This TCR beta chain was identified during a study of beta chain features in type 1 diabetes. General study findings and limits: Patients with Type 1 diabetes showed moderately but significantly shorter TCRB CDR3s in all four CD4+ subsets.

The whole isolated RNA underwent reverse transcription, so sequencing captured expressed TCRB transcripts. TCRdb's copy holds only in-frame clones and misses some; the assay was immunoSEQ multiplex PCR. Of a few hundred thousand clones in the sample, approximately 12% were seen once. The V segment lost 2 bases and the J segment 1 base; nucleotides outside the gene matches: 2. In germline, CDR1 is SGHNT, CDR2 YYREEE (reference sequence). This CDR3 is 15 amino acids long. This clone was seen more than once but under ten times. As yet, its antigen is unknown. The clonotype originates from a young woman with type 1 diabetes. The specimen sequenced was naive CD4+ T cells from blood. The chain has TRBV5-4 and TRBJ1-1; 10 positions agree with TRBD1. The CDR3 DNA follows: TGTGCCAGCAGCTTTGGGGACAGGGGGAACACTGAAGCTTTCTTT. Encoded protein: CASSFGDRGNTEAFF.